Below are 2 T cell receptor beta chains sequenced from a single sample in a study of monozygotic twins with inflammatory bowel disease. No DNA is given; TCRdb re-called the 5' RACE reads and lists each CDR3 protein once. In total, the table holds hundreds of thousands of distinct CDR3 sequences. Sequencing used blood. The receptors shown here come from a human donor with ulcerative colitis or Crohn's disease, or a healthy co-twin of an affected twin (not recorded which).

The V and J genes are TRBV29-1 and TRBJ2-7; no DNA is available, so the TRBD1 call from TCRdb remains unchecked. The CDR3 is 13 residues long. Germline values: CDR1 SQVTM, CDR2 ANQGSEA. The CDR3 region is CSVRLQGVGEQYF.

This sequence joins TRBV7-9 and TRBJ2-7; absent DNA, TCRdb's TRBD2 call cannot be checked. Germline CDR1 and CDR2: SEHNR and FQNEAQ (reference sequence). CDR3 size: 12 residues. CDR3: CASSSDSNEQYF.